This T cell receptor (beta chain) emerged from a study of Graves' ophthalmopathy and Graves' hyperthyroidism. Study in general: Peripheral blood samples were taken at initial diagnosis, before any treatment.

Study results and limitations: Using 13 signatures, a model distinguished ophthalmopathy from stable hyperthyroidism, reaching around 90% sensitivity and about 81% specificity.

Diagnosis used clinical symptoms, serum thyroxine, TRAb, thyroid ultrasound and orbital computed tomography. TCR beta CDR3 amplification used RNA transcripts. In the first round, RT-PCR was carried out with HTBI primers, and a multiplex PCR formed the second round. TCRdb used MiXCR to reprocess the multiplex PCR reads, holding one entry per CDR3 protein. In the table there are around 600,000 distinct CDR3 sequences, just over 40% of which are singletons. Germline loops: CDR1 LNHDA, CDR2 SQIVND (reference sequence). Trimming removed 3 bases from V and 0 bases from J, with 14 bases in between. This CDR3 is 17 amino acids long. About this clonotype itself: Its target is not known.

This TCR was recovered from an adult man with Graves' ophthalmopathy. Source material: peripheral blood. V gene TRBV19 combines with J gene TRBJ2-2, with D perhaps assigned TRBD1 or TRBD2 (5 bases each). The CDR3 loop is CASSIWGKGPNTGELFF. CDR3 bases: TGTGCCAGTAGTATCTGGGGGAAGGGGCCGAACACCGGGGAGCTGTTTTTT.